One TCR beta chain is described in this entry. The antigen is unknown. The data were obtained in a study of beta chain features in type 1 diabetes. Study results and limitations: There was a moderate but significant shortening of TCRB CDR3s in all four CD4+ subsets of Type 1 diabetes patients.

The study reverse transcribed the entire isolated RNA, so it sequenced expressed TCRB transcripts. Measured with immunoSEQ multiplex PCR; TCRdb has only the in-frame clones, and not every one. This sample has roughly 280,000 clones; approximately 25% occur once, and the top ten carry approximately 0.011%. The sample was naive CD4+ T cells from blood. This clonotype originated in a woman aged 25 to 39 with type 1 diabetes.

The CDR3 spells CASSPLGTGEFF. The CDR3 bases are TGTGCCAGCAGCCCTCTCGGGACAGGGGAGTTCTTC. The V call is TRBV28, the J call TRBJ2-1; 10 positions match TRBD1. J gave up 14 bases and V 6 bases, and 7 bases lay outside the gene matches. CDR3 size: 12 residues. Per the germline V gene, CDR1 is MDHEN and CDR2 is SYDVKM.